This T cell receptor (beta chain) is drawn from a study of vaccination effects on CD4 cells after COVID-19. Turning to this clone: The target antigen is unknown.

The protocol was immunoSEQ multiplex PCR, while the TCRdb copy is restricted to in-frame clones and leaves out a portion. The sample has roughly 41,000 clones, about 62% seen once. Following 10 days of culture, CD4+ T cells were isolated. Either the mRNA-1273 or the BNT162b2 vaccine was given to participants as two doses. V dropped 4 bases and J dropped 0 bases, with 13 bases sitting between them. Germline V gives CDR1 SGHNT, CDR2 YYREEE (reference sequence). The CDR3 spans 15 residues. The TCR was taken from a human donor who received a COVID-19 vaccine. This chain joins TRBV5-4 and TRBJ1-1, with a weak D call TRBD1 (6 bases). Sequenced material: CD4+ T cells from PBMCs cultured without peptide, taken after COVID-19 vaccination. Here the CDR3 DNA reads TGTGCCAGCAGCATACAGGGAATGATGAACACTGAAGCTTTCTTT. Its translation is CASSIQGMMNTEAFF.